This T cell receptor beta chain is drawn from a study of pediatric ulcerative colitis. The CDR3 extends over 16 amino acids. Looked up from germline, CDR1 is MNHEY and CDR2 is SVGAGI. Losses at the gene ends were 4 bases for V and 7 bases for J; bases not matched to a gene: 8. Profiling relied on immunoSEQ multiplex PCR, and the TCRdb table lists in-frame clones only, not all of them. The sample consists of 30,000 or so clones, approximately 82% of them appearing once. This chain links TRBV6-5 with TRBJ2-1, with 12 bases matching TRBD2. The sequenced material came from blood. The TCR was taken from a boy younger than 18 with severe ulcerative colitis. CDR3 nucleotide sequence: TGTGCCAGCAGTTCATCTAGCGGGGGGGCCCGGAATGAGCAGTTCTTC. Amino acid sequence: CASSSSSGGARNEQFF.